These 7 T cell receptor beta chains were all obtained from the same sample, sequenced in a study of siplizumab effects on memory and regulatory T cells. Generated by immunoSEQ multiplex PCR, the TCRdb table keeps only in-frame clones and is missing some. The sample comprises around 68,000 clones, about 87% of which are singletons, and 1.5% to 2% rests with the top ten. The sample taken for sequencing was Tregs sorted from blood. These receptors were collected from a human donor in good health.

The genes are TRBV5-5 and TRBJ2-7; D may match TRBD1 or TRBD2 (5 bases each). Germline-derived CDR1 and CDR2 are SGHKS and YYEKEE (reference sequence). This CDR3 region has 14 residues. Trimming stripped 4 bases from V and 2 bases from J, with 13 bases between. The CDR3 DNA reads as TGTGCCAGCAGCCCCAGGCAGGGACCCTACGAGCAGTACTTC. This encodes CASSPRQGPYEQYF.

V is TRBV6-5 and J is TRBJ2-3; D not certain. The CDR3 totals 11 residues. The germline V gene has CDR1 MNHEY and CDR2 SVGAGI. Trimming removed 6 bases from V and 5 bases from J, with 6 bases in between. In DNA, the CDR3 is TGTGCCAGCAGGACCGTAGATACGCAGTATTTT. It yields the protein CASRTVDTQYF.

The V and J genes are TRBV19 and TRBJ2-1, with 8 positions matching TRBD1. The CDR3 runs to 14 residues. CDR1 is LNHDA and CDR2 is SQIVND in the germline V gene (reference sequence). J lost 2 bases, V lost 8 bases, and 5 bases had no gene match. CDR3 amino acids: CASRDRGPYNEQFF. The CDR3 nucleotides are TGTGCCAGTCGCGACAGGGGCCCCTACAATGAGCAGTTCTTC.

The genes are TRBV2 and TRBJ1-1, with D hard to call. This CDR3 contains 15 residues. V was shortened by 3 bases and J by 0 bases, with 11 bases between the two germline ends. Germline lookup yields CDR1 SNHLY and CDR2 FYNNEI. In DNA form, the CDR3 reads TGTGCCAGCAGTGATTCGGCATCAATGAACACTGAAGCTTTCTTT. It yields the protein CASSDSASMNTEAFF.

The genes are TRBV7-8 and TRBJ2-7, with D tentatively TRBD1 (5 bases). The CDR3 covers 14 residues. Trimming pared 0 bases from V and 5 bases from J, leaving 11 bases between. The germline CDR1 and CDR2 sequences are SGHVS and FQNEAQ. The CDR3 here is CASSLAGQPNEQYF. The CDR3 nucleotides read TGTGCCAGCAGCTTAGCCGGACAACCAAACGAGCAGTACTTC. The full variable domain, rest sourced from reference TRBV7-8 and TRBJ2-7, is GAGVSQSPRYKVAKRGQDVALRCDPISGHVSLFWYQQALGQGPEFLTYFQNEAQLDKSGLPSDRFFAERPEGSVSTLKIQRTQQEDSAVYLCASSLAGQPNEQYFGPGTRLTVT.

The genes are TRBV9 and TRBJ1-1; possibly TRBD1 for D (6 bases). V lost 3 bases to trimming and J lost 0 bases, with 12 bases between them. In germline, CDR1 is SGDLS, CDR2 YYNGEE. The CDR3 length is 15 residues. Here the CDR3 reads CASSAHYRVNTEAFF. The CDR3 region has the DNA TGTGCCAGCAGCGCACATTACAGGGTGAACACTGAAGCTTTCTTT.

The chain uses TRBV5-1 and TRBJ2-7, with 8 bases lining up with TRBD2. CDR3 size: 15 residues. Germline V gene lookup returns CDR1 SGHRS and CDR2 YFSETQ. Trimming cost V 4 bases and J 3 bases; bases outside gene matches: 9. The CDR3 bases are TGCGCCAGCAGCCTGGGGGCGGGAGGTTACTACGAGCAGTACTTC. This encodes CASSLGAGGYYEQYF.